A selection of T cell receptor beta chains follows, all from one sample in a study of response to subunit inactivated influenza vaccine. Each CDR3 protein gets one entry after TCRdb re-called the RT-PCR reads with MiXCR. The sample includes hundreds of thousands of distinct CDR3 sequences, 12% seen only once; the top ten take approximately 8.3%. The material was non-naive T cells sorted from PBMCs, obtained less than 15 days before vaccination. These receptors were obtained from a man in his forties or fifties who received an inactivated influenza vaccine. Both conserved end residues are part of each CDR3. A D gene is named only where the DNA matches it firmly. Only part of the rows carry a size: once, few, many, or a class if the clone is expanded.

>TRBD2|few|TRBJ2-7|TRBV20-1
CSASGLASSYEQYF
TGCAGTGCTAGCGGACTAGCTTCATCCTACGAGCAGTACTTC
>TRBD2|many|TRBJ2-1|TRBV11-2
CASSLEGAREGYNEQFF
TGTGCCAGCAGCCTAGAAGGAGCGCGGGAGGGGTACAATGAGCAGTTCTTC
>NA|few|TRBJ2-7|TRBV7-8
CASSSGQSYEQYF
TGTGCCAGCAGCTCCGGACAATCCTACGAGCAGTACTTC
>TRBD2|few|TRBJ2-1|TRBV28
CASTGTIWRYEQFF
TGTGCCAGCACCGGGACTATATGGCGGTATGAGCAGTTCTTC
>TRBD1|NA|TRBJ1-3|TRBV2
CASSKETGAGNTIYF
TGTGCCAGCAGTAAGGAGACAGGGGCTGGAAACACCATATATTTT
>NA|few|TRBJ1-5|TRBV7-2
CASSLRIGEDQPQHF
TGTGCCAGCAGCCTCCGAATCGGAGAAGATCAGCCCCAGCATTTT
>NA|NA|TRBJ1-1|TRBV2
CASRQTGQNTEAFF
TGTGCCAGCAGACAGACAGGCCAGAACACTGAAGCTTTCTTT
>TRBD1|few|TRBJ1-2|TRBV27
CASSRYGQGSYGYTF
TGTGCCAGCAGTCGGTATGGACAGGGCTCCTATGGCTACACCTTC
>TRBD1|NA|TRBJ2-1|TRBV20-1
CSARARLLRGQHNEQFF
TGCAGTGCTAGAGCCCGTTTGTTGAGGGGGCAACACAATGAGCAGTTCTTC
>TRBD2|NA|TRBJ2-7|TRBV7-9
CASSFYSGGLTYEQYF
TGTGCCAGCAGCTTCTATAGCGGGGGACTAACCTACGAGCAGTACTTC
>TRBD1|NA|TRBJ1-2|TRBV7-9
CASSLGGTGGLDGYTF
TGTGCCAGCAGCTTAGGAGGGACAGGGGGCCTTGATGGCTACACCTTC
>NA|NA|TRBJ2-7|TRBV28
CASSFLVATEYEKYF
TGTGCCAGCAGTTTTTTAGTAGCGACGGAGTACGAGAAGTACTTC
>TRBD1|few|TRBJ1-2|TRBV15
CATSRFQGVGRYTF
TGTGCCACCAGCAGATTCCAGGGGGTCGGACGCTACACCTTC
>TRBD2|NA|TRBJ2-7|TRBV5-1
CASSLGLAGGSYEQYF
TGCGCCAGCAGCTTGGGACTAGCGGGAGGTTCCTACGAGCAGTACTTC
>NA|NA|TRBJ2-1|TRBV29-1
CSVPTLQGFYNEQFF
TGCAGCGTTCCCACTTTGCAGGGGTTCTACAATGAGCAGTTCTTC
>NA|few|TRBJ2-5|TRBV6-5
CASSYSYRVKETQYF
TGTGCCAGCAGTTACTCGTACAGGGTTAAAGAGACCCAGTACTTC
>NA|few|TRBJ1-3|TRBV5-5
CASSSKGNTIYF
TGTGCCAGCAGCTCGAAGGGAAACACCATATATTTT
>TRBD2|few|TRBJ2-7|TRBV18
CASSGQSVRTSGSISYEQYF
TGTGCCAGCTCAGGTCAATCAGTCAGGACTAGCGGGTCCATCTCCTACGAGCAGTACTTC
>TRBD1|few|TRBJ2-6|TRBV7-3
CASSPGTGVFSGANVLTF
TGTGCCAGCAGCCCCGGGACAGGGGTATTCTCTGGGGCCAACGTCCTGACTTTC
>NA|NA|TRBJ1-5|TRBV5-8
CASSSGDSRGNQPQHF
TGTGCCAGCAGCTCAGGGGACTCGAGGGGCAATCAGCCCCAGCATTTT
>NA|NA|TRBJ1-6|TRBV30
CAWSWEYNSPLHF
TGTGCCTGGAGCTGGGAGTATAATTCACCCCTCCACTTT
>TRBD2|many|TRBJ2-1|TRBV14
CASSQIRLAGGPSSYNEQFF
TGTGCCAGCAGCCAAATAAGACTAGCGGGAGGCCCGAGCTCCTACAATGAGCAGTTCTTC
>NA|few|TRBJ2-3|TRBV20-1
CSARGRASTSTDTQYF
TGCAGTGCTAGAGGAAGAGCTTCGACTAGCACAGATACGCAGTATTTT
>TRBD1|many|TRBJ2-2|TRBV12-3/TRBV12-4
CASSWRGTGRNTGELFF
TGTGCCAGCAGTTGGCGCGGGACAGGGAGGAACACCGGGGAGCTGTTTTTT
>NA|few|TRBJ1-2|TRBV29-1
CSVERAGVYGYTF
TGCAGCGTTGAAAGAGCAGGGGTCTATGGCTACACCTTC
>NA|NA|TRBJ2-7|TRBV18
CASSPPYTVYEQYF
TGTGCCAGCTCACCACCGTACACCGTCTACGAGCAGTACTTC
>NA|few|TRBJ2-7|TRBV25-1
CASRGSTYEQYF
TGTGCCAGCAGGGGTAGCACCTACGAGCAGTACTTC
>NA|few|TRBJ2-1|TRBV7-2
CASSPGKEQFF
TGTGCCAGCTCCCCGGGGAAAGAGCAGTTCTTC